Shown below are 18 T cell receptor beta chains from a single sample sequenced in a study of molecular identifiers for immune sequencing clone quantification. One entry per CDR3 protein results from TCRdb running MiXCR on the PCR reads. There are about 54,000 distinct CDR3 sequences in the sample; approximately 25% occur only once, and about 2% lies in the top ten. The sequenced sample was naive CD8+ T cells from blood, with Jurkat cell RNA spiked in. This sample's subset: FACS-sorted CD8+CD4-CCR7+CD45RA+ naive T cells. The receptor source for this set is a human donor in good health. Some libraries in this study had Jurkat cell RNA spiked in.

As regards this clonotype: A much larger clone lies a single base off, so this may be a read error. The chain recombines TRBV24-1 with TRBJ2-1; TRBD2 matches at 11 bases. Germline V gene lookup returns CDR1 KGHDR and CDR2 SFDVKD. The CDR3 is 17 residues long. CDR3 region: CATSDRTSGPSYNEQLF. The CDR3 region has the DNA TGTGCCACCAGTGATCGGACTAGCGGGCCCTCCTACAATGAGCAGCTCTTC.

This clonotype has ten or more counts. The chain recombines TRBV12-3 or TRBV12-4 with TRBJ2-7; no reliable D call. V lost 6 bases and J lost 5, with 11 bases in between. There are 12 residues in the CDR3. CDR3 DNA sequence: TGTGCCAGCAGCCCCGCCGGTCACGAGCAGTACTTC. It specifies CASSPAGHEQYF.

This clonotype was observed many times. The J gene is TRBJ1-5, the V gene TRBV12-5; tentative D call: TRBD1 (5 bases). V shed 0 bases and J shed 2 bases, with 17 bases lying between them. From germline, CDR1 is LGHNT and CDR2 FRNRAP. The CDR3 is made up of 18 amino acids. The chain's CDR3 is CASGLVLWGDAGNQPQHF. In DNA form, the CDR3 reads TGTGCTAGTGGTTTGGTACTGTGGGGCGACGCGGGCAATCAGCCCCAGCATTTT.

This clonotype was detected only once. Being one base from a much bigger clone, this may be a read error. The chain recombines TRBV19 with TRBJ1-6; D is uncertain. Germline V lookup: CDR1 LNHDA, CDR2 SQIVND (reference sequence). This CDR3 is 11 amino acids long. The CDR3 DNA sequence: TGTGCCAGTTCCCCGGGCGGACCCCCCCACTTT. This translates into CASSPGGPPHF. The entire variable domain, with the rest obtained from reference TRBV19 and TRBJ1-6, is as follows: DGGITQSPKYLFRKEGQNVTLSCEQNLNHDAMYWYRQDPGQGLRLIYYSQIVNDFQKGDIAEGYSVSREKKESFPLTVTSAQKNPTAFYLCASSPGGPPHFGNGTRLTVT.

This clonotype was seen more than once but under ten times. A much larger clone sits a single nucleotide away, making a read error possible. The chain is built from TRBV6-1 and TRBJ1-1; D not resolved. The germline gives CDR1 MNHNS, CDR2 SASEGT. The CDR3 has 14 residues. The CDR3 is CVSSEVKGNTEAFF. CDR3 DNA: TGTGTCAGCAGTGAAGTTAAGGGGAACACTGAAGCTTTCTTT.

The chain is built from TRBV5-1 and TRBJ2-7; maybe TRBD2 (5 bases). This CDR3 is built from 13 residues. The germline gives CDR1 SGHRS, CDR2 YFSETQ. V was cut by 0 bases and J by 6 bases, with 10 bases left in between. CDR3 bases: TGCGCCAGCAGCTTGGCCGGGAAGGGCGAGCAGTACTTC. Translating it yields CASSLAGKGEQYF.

The chain has TRBV7-9 and TRBJ2-1; TRBD2 agrees at 7 bases. The length of the CDR3 is 17 residues. The germline V gene encodes CDR1 SEHNR and CDR2 FQNEAQ (reference sequence). V lost 2 bases to trimming and J lost 2 bases; unmatched junction nucleotides: 9. The CDR3 DNA sequence: TGTGCCAGCAGCTTATCGGGACGGGGGGTGCCCTACAATGAGCAGTTCTTC. Translated, it gives CASSLSGRGVPYNEQFF.

The rearrangement links TRBV27 to TRBJ2-3, with D perhaps matching TRBD1 (5 bases). V lost 2 bases, J lost 2 bases, and 11 bases lay in between. CDR3 length: 15 residues. Germline CDR1 is MNHEY and CDR2 is SMNVEV (reference sequence). The CDR3 coding sequence is TGTGCCAGCAGTTTACATTTAGGGGCCACAGATACGCAGTATTTT. This encodes CASSLHLGATDTQYF.

The table lists this clonotype with many counts. The V call is TRBV14, the J call TRBJ2-2; D possibly corresponds to TRBD1 (7 bases). Germline-derived CDR1 and CDR2 are SGHDN and FVKESK. V lost 6 bases, J lost 4 bases, and 18 bases lay in between. The CDR3 spans 16 residues. CDR3: CASSRGTATFTGELFF. The CDR3 DNA reads as TGTGCCAGCAGTCGCGGGACAGCAACTTTCACCGGGGAGCTGTTTTTT. Looking up the rest from reference TRBV14 and TRBJ2-2 gives the full variable domain: EAGVTQFPSHSVIEKGQTVTLRCDPISGHDNLYWYRRVMGKEIKFLLHFVKESKQDESGMPNNRFLAERTGGTYSTLKVQPAELEDSGVYFCASSRGTATFTGELFFGEGSRLTVL.

In its sample, this clonotype was seen once. Possible read error: a much larger clone is one base away. The V gene is TRBV14, the J gene TRBJ1-1, with D possibly being TRBD1 (5 bases). The CDR3 sequence is 15 residues long. Trimming pared 8 bases from V and 0 bases from J, leaving 16 bases between. Looked up from germline, CDR1 is SGHDN and CDR2 is FVKESK. CDR3 sequence: CASGPSGGMNTEAFF. The CDR3 bases are TGTGCCAGCGGCCCCTCCGGGGGGATGAACACTGAAGCTTTCTTT.

With regard to this clonotype: A junction boundary mismatches the germline segment, possibly from a read error. This chain links TRBV5-1 with TRBJ2-5; 7 positions agree with TRBD2. The CDR3 length is 14 residues. Germline CDR1 reads SGHRS; CDR2 reads YFSETQ. The CDR3 sequence is CASSLLANQGTQYF. Here the CDR3 DNA reads TGCGCCAGCAGTTTACTAGCGAACCAAGGGACCCAGTACTTC.

Turning to this clonotype: A read error may be the cause here, since a much bigger clone is one base away. The chain uses TRBV5-1 and TRBJ2-7; D perhaps matches TRBD2 (7 bases). The CDR3 contains 14 residues. V gave up 0 bases and J gave up 4 bases, with 11 bases separating them. Germline V gene lookup returns CDR1 SGHRS and CDR2 YFSETQ. CDR3 coding DNA: TGCGCCAGCAGCTTGGCTGCGGGGGCGTACGAGCAGTACTTC. Encoded protein: CASSLAAGAYEQYF.

There are many counts of this clonotype. The chain carries TRBV4-3 and TRBJ2-3, with a tentative D call TRBD1 (6 bases). The CDR3 runs to 17 residues. The germline CDR1 and CDR2 sequences are LGHNA and YSLEER. V was pared by 0 bases and J by 4 bases, with 17 bases between. The DNA for the CDR3 is TGCGCCAGCAGCCAAGATTCGGTGCAGGGACAAGCAGATACGCAGTATTTT. This sequence encodes CASSQDSVQGQADTQYF.

This clonotype was seen ten or more times. This chain joins TRBV20-1 and TRBJ2-1; 9 bases agree with TRBD1. V shed 5 bases, J shed 6 bases, and the junction held 11 bases outside the gene matches. This CDR3 comprises 15 residues. Germline V lookup: CDR1 DFQATT, CDR2 SNEGSKA (reference sequence). The CDR3 sequence: CSALDRDRASNEQFF. The CDR3 DNA is TGCAGTGCTCTAGACCGGGACAGGGCCTCCAATGAGCAGTTCTTC.

This clonotype was detected ten times or more. CDR3 bases: TGTGCCAGCAGCGGAAGAACAGGGGGCAGAAGCACAGATACGCAGTATTTT. Amino acid sequence: CASSGRTGGRSTDTQYF. This sequence joins TRBV7-9 and TRBJ2-3; TRBD1 matches 9 bases. J gave up 0 bases and V 5 bases, and 9 bases lay outside the gene matches. Germline V gene sequence: CDR1 SEHNR, CDR2 FQNEAQ (reference sequence). The CDR3 consists of 17 residues.

Remarks on this clonotype: A single base separates this from a much larger clone, so it may be a read error. The chain joins TRBV7-3 to TRBJ2-5, with D possibly TRBD2 on 6 matching bases. This CDR3 has 16 amino acids. V was shortened by 3 bases and J by 1 base, with 15 bases between the two germline ends. Germline V gives CDR1 SGHTA, CDR2 FQGTGA. The chain's CDR3 is CASSFLGSGTQETQYF. The CDR3 DNA reads as TGTGCCAGCAGCTTTCTGGGTAGCGGAACCCAAGAGACCCAGTACTTC.

This clonotype was seen ten or more times. This sequence joins TRBV7-8 and TRBJ1-1; tentatively, D is TRBD1 (5 bases). CDR1 SGHVS and CDR2 FQNEAQ come from the germline V gene. The CDR3 is 14 residues long. V was trimmed by 4 bases and J by 7 bases, leaving 16 bases between them. CDR3 bases: TGTGCCAGCAGCTCTACGACAGAGGGTATTGAAGCTTTCTTT. Translation gives CASSSTTEGIEAFF.

This clonotype showed up many times. This chain joins TRBV12-3 or TRBV12-4 and TRBJ2-5; 9 bases fit TRBD1. The CDR3 covers 15 residues. Unmatched junction bases numbered 9, after V lost 5 bases and J lost 5 bases. The CDR3 DNA follows: TGTGCCAGCAGTACACCGGGACAGGGAGGGGAGACCCAGTACTTC. Protein: CASSTPGQGGETQYF.